This T cell receptor (beta chain) stems from a study of breast tumors, draining lymph nodes, adjacent tissues. Findings and caveats of the study: Tumors had less TCR diversity than lymph nodes, more than nontumor tissue.

Samples came from axillary lymph nodes draining the breast cancer. TCRdb re-called the multiplex PCR reads through MiXCR, storing one row per CDR3 protein. This sample has 80,000 to 130,000 distinct CDR3 sequences; around 20% occur once, and the top ten carry around 1.2%. In the case of this clonotype: The antigen is undetermined.

Sequencing input: axillary lymph node tissue. The receptor was derived from a female donor with breast cancer. Some clones in this sample may be carry-over from other donors' samples.

The CDR3 sequence is CASRLGQGNTEAFF. The CDR3 nucleotides read TGTGCCAGCAGGCTGGGACAAGGGAACACTGAAGCTTTCTTT. The chain carries TRBV3-1 and TRBJ1-1, with D possibly being TRBD1 (6 bases). Trimming left V 6 bases short and J 1 base short, with 12 bases between. The V gene's germline CDR1 is LGHDT and CDR2 YNNKEL (reference sequence). The CDR3 has 14 residues. The complete variable domain, with remaining parts taken from reference TRBV3-1 and TRBJ1-1, reads DTAVSQTPKYLVTQMGNDKSIKCEQNLGHDTMYWYKQDSKKFLKIMFSYNNKELIINETVPNRFSPKSPDKAHLNLHINSLELGDSAVYFCASRLGQGNTEAFFGQGTRLTVV.